Shown below are 30 T cell receptor beta chains from a single sample sequenced in a study of T cell responses to AZD1222 COVID-19 vaccine. The method was immunoSEQ multiplex PCR; TCRdb's version includes in-frame clones alone and lacks a portion of them. Of around 180,000 clones listed, 90% to 95% were seen once; the top ten hold about 9.3%. The specimen was peripheral blood, collected on day 0 of AZD1222 vaccination. Every receptor here comes from an adult in good health.

The gene calls are TRBV7-9 and TRBJ2-5, with 8 positions matching TRBD2. V dropped 5 bases and J dropped 5; count of bases not matched to a gene: 7. This CDR3 is 14 amino acids long. From germline, CDR1 is SEHNR and CDR2 FQNEAQ (reference sequence). The CDR3 DNA reads TGTGCCAGCAGCGTCGGGACTAGGGGGGAGACCCAGTACTTC. Amino acid sequence: CASSVGTRGETQYF.

This chain connects TRBV4-1 to TRBJ1-4, with D uncertain. Trimming took 0 bases from V and 8 from J, leaving 7 bases between them. The CDR3 length is 13 residues. Germline CDR1 and CDR2: MGHRA and YSYEKL. CDR3 in DNA: TGCGCCAGCAGCCAAGATCGGGCGGAAAAACTGTTTTTT. This sequence encodes CASSQDRAEKLFF.

This clone appeared a single time. The chain links TRBV9 to TRBJ2-7; no reliable D call. V dropped 4 bases and J dropped 7 bases, with 18 bases sitting between them. Per germline, CDR1 SGDLS and CDR2 YYNGEE. The CDR3 length is 14 residues. The CDR3, as DNA: TGTGCCAGCAGCCCAACCGTGACCGCTTGGGAGCAGTACTTC. It is translated as CASSPTVTAWEQYF.

In DNA, the CDR3 is TGCAGTGCTAGAGGGGGGCAGCCCCAGCATTTT. The encoded protein is CSARGGQPQHF. V gene TRBV20-1 combines with J gene TRBJ1-5; D possibly corresponds to TRBD1 (5 bases). The CDR3 extends over 11 amino acids. V gave up 1 base and J gave up 7 bases, with 5 bases separating them. Germline values: CDR1 DFQATT, CDR2 SNEGSKA (reference sequence).

The genes are TRBV29-1 and TRBJ2-1, with D uncertain. Germline assignment: CDR1 SQVTM and CDR2 ANQGSEA. CDR3 size: 13 residues. V lost 4 bases, J lost 6 bases, and 13 bases lay in between. The CDR3 region is CSVGRVVGNEQFF. In DNA, the CDR3 is TGCAGCGTTGGTAGGGTTGTAGGCAATGAGCAGTTCTTC.

The J gene is TRBJ2-7, the V gene TRBV28; TRBD1 agrees at 11 bases. J gave up 5 bases and V 5 bases, and 14 bases lay outside the gene matches. Germline assignment: CDR1 MDHEN and CDR2 SYDVKM. The CDR3 is 17 amino acids. This chain's CDR3 is CASSDLWTGGLMDEQYF. The DNA for the CDR3 is TGTGCCAGCAGTGACTTATGGACAGGGGGCCTAATGGACGAGCAGTACTTC.

This clone was seen more than once but under ten times. The rearrangement joins TRBV6-5 to TRBJ1-2; D might be TRBD1 (5 bases). CDR3 length: 13 residues. The V and J ends lost 0 bases and 8 bases respectively, with 10 bases between them. Germline CDR1 and CDR2: MNHEY and SVGAGI. In DNA, the CDR3 is TGTGCCAGCAGTTACTCGGGCAGGGAGGGCTACACCTTC. It is translated as CASSYSGREGYTF.

The V gene is TRBV28, the J gene TRBJ2-7; D is uncertain. With 7 bases removed from V and 1 base from J, the gap between germline ends came to 17 bases. Germline V CDR1 and CDR2: MDHEN, SYDVKM. This CDR3 contains 15 residues. The CDR3 nucleotides read TGTGCCAGCACCAGCCGAGATCCCGGTTCCTACGAGCAGTACTTC. This translates into CASTSRDPGSYEQYF.

This chain joins TRBV7-2 and TRBJ2-7; 10 bases map to TRBD2. The CDR3 covers 16 residues. Germline CDR1 and CDR2: SGHTA and FQGNSA. With 5 bases clipped from V and 2 bases from J, the junction kept 9 bases outside the gene matches. DNA of the CDR3: TGTGCCAGCAGCCTAGTAGCGGGAGGCTCGACCTACGAGCAGTACTTC. Its protein is CASSLVAGGSTYEQYF.

The V and J genes are TRBV19 and TRBJ1-5, with 11 bases identical to TRBD1. The CDR3 runs to 15 residues. Germline V CDR1 and CDR2: LNHDA, SQIVND (reference sequence). J was trimmed by 7 bases and V by 5 bases; bases with no gene match: 7. CDR3 nucleotide sequence: TGTGCCAGTAGTCCTGGACAGGGGGCTTGGCAGCCCCAGCATTTT. Protein: CASSPGQGAWQPQHF. Filled out from reference TRBV19 and TRBJ1-5, the complete variable domain reads DGGITQSPKYLFRKEGQNVTLSCEQNLNHDAMYWYRQDPGQGLRLIYYSQIVNDFQKGDIAEGYSVSREKKESFPLTVTSAQKNPTAFYLCASSPGQGAWQPQHFGDGTRLSIL.

With respect to this clone: Different DNA sequences within this sample yield the same CDR3. The chain links TRBV9 to TRBJ1-6; possible D gene TRBD1, 5 bases. CDR1 SGDLS and CDR2 YYNGEE come from the germline V gene. There are 14 residues in the CDR3. V lost 0 bases and J lost 7, with 8 bases in between. The CDR3: CASSVAGGNSPLHF. For the CDR3, the DNA is TGTGCCAGCAGCGTAGCGGGGGGGAATTCACCCCTCCACTTT.

The chain joins TRBV2 to TRBJ2-7; D might be TRBD1 (8 bases). V dropped 11 bases and J dropped 2 bases, with 28 bases sitting between them. The CDR3 consists of 17 residues. Germline V CDR1 and CDR2: SNHLY, FYNNEI. In nucleotides, the CDR3 is TGTGCCGTACGACTACAGGGGGGAGGCGGGAGCCCCTACGAGCAGTACTTC. Protein product: CAVRLQGGGGSPYEQYF.

This chain connects TRBV7-3 to TRBJ1-5, with 8 positions matching TRBD1. V trimming: 5 bases; J trimming: 0 bases; junction bases outside the gene matches: 15. The germline gives CDR1 SGHTA, CDR2 FQGTGA. The CDR3 has 19 amino acids. CDR3 sequence (DNA): TGTGCCAGCAGCCACAGGGGGGCCTCTGGAGGCAATAGCAATCAGCCCCAGCATTTT. Translated: CASSHRGASGGNSNQPQHF.

The V gene is TRBV15, the J gene TRBJ2-7; D perhaps matches TRBD1 (6 bases). The germline V and J ends were trimmed by 5 bases and 3 bases, with 14 bases remaining between them. Germline V lookup: CDR1 LNHNV, CDR2 YYDKDF (reference sequence). The CDR3 contains 14 residues. CDR3 sequence reads: CATSSADSYYEQYF. DNA for the CDR3: TGTGCCACCAGCTCTGCGGACAGCTACTACGAGCAGTACTTC.

This sequence joins TRBV6-2 or TRBV6-3 and TRBJ1-6, with 10 nucleotides matching TRBD1. J gave up 6 bases and V 6 bases, and 5 bases lay outside the gene matches. This CDR3 spans 15 amino acids. CDR1 MNHEY and CDR2 SVGEGT come from the germline V gene. DNA of the CDR3: TGTGCCAGCAGCCGTTGGACAGGGGGTAATTCACCCCTCCACTTT. Protein sequence: CASSRWTGGNSPLHF.

DNA of the CDR3: TGCACCAGCAGCCAAGAATTCGGGGGTACCGGGGAGCTGTTTTTT. Translating gives CTSSQEFGGTGELFF. The chain uses TRBV1 and TRBJ2-2; the table assigns TRBD2, which was not confirmed against the DNA. TRBV1 counts as a pseudogene. The CDR3 sequence is 15 residues long.

V usage is TRBV7-9 and J usage is TRBJ1-1; TRBD1 matches 7 bases. This CDR3 has 15 amino acids. Trimming at V came to 4 bases and at J to 8 bases, leaving 13 bases not matched to a gene. Germline V gene lookup returns CDR1 SEHNR and CDR2 FQNEAQ (reference sequence). The CDR3 spells CASSSPLGQTNEAFF. In DNA form, the CDR3 reads TGTGCCAGCAGCTCGCCTCTGGGACAGACAAACGAAGCTTTCTTT.

The chain carries TRBV7-8 and TRBJ1-1, with D possibly matching TRBD1 (5 bases). This CDR3 has 19 amino acids. Germline V CDR1 and CDR2: SGHVS, FQNEAQ. The V end was cut by 0 bases, the J end by 5 bases, with 25 bases between. The CDR3 region is CASSLAVGTGVRLRTEAFF. CDR3 DNA sequence: TGTGCCAGCAGCTTAGCGGTTGGGACGGGGGTGAGGTTGAGGACTGAAGCTTTCTTT.

The CDR3 spells CAWTPSHAYGYTF. The DNA for the CDR3 is TGTGCCTGGACCCCGAGCCATGCCTATGGCTACACCTTC. J is TRBJ1-2 and V is TRBV30; no firm D call. Germline values: CDR1 GTSNPN, CDR2 SVGIG (reference sequence). Trimming shortened V by 4 bases and J by 4 bases, and 13 bases separated the two germline ends. The CDR3 consists of 13 residues. Using reference TRBV30 and TRBJ1-2 for the parts outside the CDR3, the full variable domain is SQTIHQWPATLVQPVGSPLSLECTVEGTSNPNLYWYRQAAGRGLQLLFYSVGIGQISSEVPQNLSASRPQDRQFILSSKKLLLSDSGFYLCAWTPSHAYGYTFGSGTRLTVV.

The rearrangement links TRBV28 to TRBJ2-3; 11 bases fit TRBD2. The CDR3 contains 12 residues. The germline CDR1 and CDR2 sequences are MDHEN and SYDVKM. V shed 6 bases, J shed 11 bases, and the junction held 4 bases outside the gene matches. The CDR3: CASRTSGKEQYF. In DNA form, the CDR3 reads TGTGCCAGCAGGACTAGCGGGAAGGAGCAGTATTTT.

The chain recombines TRBV27 with TRBJ2-1; D is perhaps TRBD2 (5 bases). Germline V gene sequence: CDR1 MNHEY, CDR2 SMNVEV (reference sequence). The CDR3 contains 14 residues. Trimming left V 8 bases short and J 3 bases short, with 14 bases between. The CDR3 DNA sequence: TGTGCCAGCGCGGTGTCCGGGGACTACAATGAGCAGTTCTTC. Translated, it gives CASAVSGDYNEQFF.

The chain recombines TRBV30 with TRBJ2-5; D possibly corresponds to TRBD1 (6 bases). This CDR3 is 13 amino acids long. Germline V gene sequence: CDR1 GTSNPN, CDR2 SVGIG (reference sequence). The V and J ends lost 5 bases and 7 bases respectively, with 17 bases between them. The CDR3 nucleotides read TGTGCCTGGTTATCTAGGGGGTGGGGGACCCAGTACTTC. Its translation: CAWLSRGWGTQYF. The variable domain in full, completed from reference TRBV30 and TRBJ2-5, reads SQTIHQWPATLVQPVGSPLSLECTVEGTSNPNLYWYRQAAGRGLQLLFYSVGIGQISSEVPQNLSASRPQDRQFILSSKKLLLSDSGFYLCAWLSRGWGTQYFGPGTRLLVL.

V gene TRBV6-4 combines with J gene TRBJ2-7; 9 bases are a match to TRBD1. This CDR3 has 13 residues. Germline-derived CDR1 and CDR2 are MRHNA and SNTAGT. The V gene end was trimmed by 3 bases and the J gene end by 6 bases; junction bases not matched to a gene: 3. CDR3 nucleotides: TGTGCCAGCAGTGAAGGGACAGGGTCCGAGCAGTACTTC. Translating it yields CASSEGTGSEQYF.

The rearrangement uses TRBV28 and TRBJ1-2, with D unresolved. Germline CDR1 MDHEN, CDR2 SYDVKM. V lost 2 bases and J 6 bases, leaving 10 bases between the germline ends. The CDR3 covers 13 residues. In DNA form, the CDR3 reads TGTGCCAGCAGTTTACCACCGGTCGATGGCTACACCTTC. Its protein is CASSLPPVDGYTF.

The gene calls are TRBV6-2 or TRBV6-3 and TRBJ2-7, with a possible D match to TRBD2 (5 bases). The CDR3 contains 12 residues. Trimming took off 1 base at V and 9 bases at J, with 10 bases between the two ends. Germline V gives CDR1 MNHEY, CDR2 SVGEGT. The CDR3 loop reads CASSYWRTGQYF. In DNA form, the CDR3 reads TGTGCCAGCAGTTACTGGAGGACCGGGCAGTACTTC.

The rearrangement joins TRBV19 to TRBJ2-5; TRBD1 might be the D (5 bases). Germline assignment: CDR1 LNHDA and CDR2 SQIVND (reference sequence). V dropped 2 bases and J dropped 3 bases, with 13 bases sitting between them. The CDR3 spans 15 residues. The CDR3 loop reads CASSIIWQGKETQYF. In DNA form, the CDR3 reads TGTGCCAGTAGTATAATCTGGCAGGGCAAAGAGACCCAGTACTTC.

The chain combines TRBV20-1 with TRBJ1-4, with 7 bases aligning to TRBD1. The ends lost 5 bases at V and 17 bases at J; junction bases unmatched: 8. Germline V gene data show CDR1 as DFQATT and CDR2 as SNEGSKA (reference sequence). CDR3 length: 10 amino acids. The CDR3 DNA is TGCAGTGCTCGCCGAGGACAGGACTTTTTT. This encodes CSARRGQDFF.

The chain carries TRBV20-1 and TRBJ1-5, with a possible D match to TRBD1 (5 bases). The CDR3 spans 17 residues. CDR1 and CDR2 from the germline V gene are DFQATT and SNEGSKA (reference sequence). V lost 3 bases to trimming and J lost 0 bases, with 18 bases between them. CDR3 amino acids: CSASRGRELLSNQPQHF. CDR3 nucleotides: TGCAGTGCTAGTCGGGGCAGGGAACTCCTTAGCAATCAGCCCCAGCATTTT.

The rearrangement joins TRBV5-1 to TRBJ1-1, with a weak D call TRBD1 (5 bases). The CDR3 is 14 residues long. CDR1 and CDR2 (germline): SGHRS, YFSETQ. Trimming shortened V by 4 bases and J by 0 bases, and 10 bases separated the two germline ends. CDR3 nucleotides: TGCGCCAGCAGCCCGGGACTGATGAACACTGAAGCTTTCTTT. This encodes CASSPGLMNTEAFF.

The V and J genes are TRBV9 and TRBJ2-7; 9 nucleotides match TRBD2. The CDR3 covers 16 residues. J gave up 4 bases and V 0 bases, and 8 bases lay outside the gene matches. In germline, CDR1 is SGDLS, CDR2 YYNGEE. CDR3 coding DNA: TGTGCCAGCAGCGTAGAAATAGCGGGAGCTTCTTACGAGCAGTACTTC. It encodes CASSVEIAGASYEQYF.